This T cell receptor beta chain was obtained from a study of T cells in Graves' hyperthyroidism and ophthalmopathy. This clonotype was picked up many times. This CDR3 is 12 amino acids long. V was clipped by 2 bases and J by 11 bases, with 10 bases between them. Per the germline V gene, CDR1 is KGHSH and CDR2 is LQKENI. Regions amplified from RNA transcripts were the TCR beta CDR3 regions. HTBI primers were the set used in a first-round RT-PCR of the TCR CDR3. Each CDR3 protein gets one entry after TCRdb re-called the multiplex PCR reads with MiXCR. The sample contains a few hundred thousand distinct CDR3 sequences, approximately 13% of which appear only once.

The receptor was derived from a woman aged 40-49 years with Graves' ophthalmopathy. Specimen: blood. The rearrangement joins TRBV18 to TRBJ2-1, with a tentative D call TRBD1 (6 bases). The CDR3 protein is CASSPMQGKQFF. DNA for the CDR3: TGTGCCAGCTCACCAATGCAGGGGAAGCAGTTCTTC.